These 24 T cell receptor beta chains came from one sample sequenced in a study of CD8+ T cells in alopecia areata. After isolation, RNA underwent reverse transcription to generate cDNA as the sequencing template. Only in-frame clones appear in the TCRdb table, and some are missing; sequencing was by immunoSEQ multiplex PCR. The sample records 120,000 or so clones, 50% to 75% being singletons. Described treatment: oral pan-JAK inhibitor, 5-10 mg twice daily. Here the sequenced sample was CD8+ T cells sorted from blood, taken at week 4, from a patient treated with tofacitinib. The origin of the receptors is a human donor with alopecia areata.

The J gene is TRBJ2-7, the V gene TRBV27; TRBD1 aligns across 7 bases. CDR3 length equals 12 residues. CDR1 is MNHEY and CDR2 is SMNVEV in the germline V gene (reference sequence). J was trimmed by 7 bases and V by 5 bases; bases with no gene match: 5. In DNA, the CDR3 is TGTGCCAGCAGTGACAGGGTCGGGGAGCAGTACTTC. Amino acids: CASSDRVGEQYF.

The rearrangement links TRBV27 to TRBJ2-7; D is possibly TRBD1 or TRBD2 (7 bases each). The CDR3 is made up of 17 amino acids. Germline V lookup: CDR1 MNHEY, CDR2 SMNVEV (reference sequence). V lost 5 bases, J lost 3 bases, and 23 bases lay in between. CDR3 loop: CASSPKTGARGYYEQYF. CDR3 DNA sequence: TGTGCCAGCAGTCCGAAAACAGGGGCGCGGGGGTACTACGAGCAGTACTTC.

V usage is TRBV30 and J usage is TRBJ1-5; D is possibly TRBD1 (5 bases). The CDR3 loop spans 14 amino acids. Germline CDR1 GTSNPN, CDR2 SVGIG (reference sequence). V was trimmed by 2 bases and J by 6 bases, leaving 14 bases between them. The CDR3: CAWSPGLGAQPQHF. CDR3 sequence (DNA): TGTGCCTGGAGTCCGGGACTCGGGGCTCAGCCCCAGCATTTT.

V and J are TRBV7-9 and TRBJ2-3; D not resolved. The CDR3 consists of 15 residues. The V gene lost 0 bases and the J gene lost 0 bases, with 7 bases spanning the gap. Per germline, CDR1 SEHNR and CDR2 FQNEAQ (reference sequence). The CDR3 DNA reads TGTGCCAGCAGCTTAGCTCGTACTAGCACAGATACGCAGTATTTT. Its translation is CASSLARTSTDTQYF.

The gene calls are TRBV29-1 and TRBJ1-1; TRBD1 is a possible D gene (5 bases). Between the trimmed V and J ends, which lost 3 bases and 6 bases, there was a span of 11 bases. This CDR3 comprises 12 residues. Germline CDR1 reads SQVTM; CDR2 reads ANQGSEA. The CDR3, as DNA: TGCAGCGTTGATGCAGGGTTTCCTGAAGCTTTCTTT. Its translation: CSVDAGFPEAFF.

This clone was counted a single time. This chain links TRBV15 with TRBJ2-5; 7 bases fit TRBD1. The CDR3 contains 13 residues. Per the germline V gene, CDR1 is LNHNV and CDR2 is YYDKDF (reference sequence). Trimming removed 3 bases from V and 4 bases from J; junction bases left unmatched: 2. The DNA for the CDR3 is TGTGCCACCAGCAGTCCAGGGGGAGAGACCCAGTACTTC. This translates into CATSSPGGETQYF. The full variable domain, with the rest looked up from reference TRBV15 and TRBJ2-5, is DAMVIQNPRYQVTQFGKPVTLSCSQTLNHNVMYWYQQKSSQAPKLLFHYYDKDFNNEADTPDNFQSRRPNTSFCFLDIRSPGLGDTAMYLCATSSPGGETQYFGPGTRLLVL.

Details on this clone: The sample contains more than one DNA sequence encoding this CDR3. The chain is built from TRBV30 and TRBJ2-7, with D perhaps given as TRBD1 or TRBD2 (6 bases each). Trimming shortened V by 0 bases and J by 1 base, and 10 bases separated the two germline ends. CDR1 is GTSNPN, CDR2 SVGIG, per germline (reference sequence). The CDR3 loop spans 14 amino acids. CDR3 protein: CAWSVQGLSYEQYF. In DNA, the CDR3 is TGTGCCTGGAGTGTACAGGGACTGTCCTACGAGCAGTACTTC.

The chain combines TRBV30 with TRBJ2-7; D not resolved. Germline V gene lookup returns CDR1 GTSNPN and CDR2 SVGIG (reference sequence). This CDR3 has 16 amino acids. V was cut by 3 bases and J by 3 bases, with 21 bases left in between. CDR3 sequence (DNA): TGTGCCTGGAGGAAATATCAAGACTTTTCGAACTACGAGCAGTACTTC. Protein: CAWRKYQDFSNYEQYF.

The V gene is TRBV11-2, the J gene TRBJ1-4; TRBD1 matches at 7 bases. Germline V CDR1 and CDR2: SGHAT, FQNNGV. This CDR3 is 14 amino acids long. The V segment lost 6 bases and the J segment 8 bases; nucleotides outside the gene matches: 9. The CDR3 coding sequence is TGTGCCAGCAGTACCGGACAGGAGATGGAAAAACTGTTTTTT. Residues: CASSTGQEMEKLFF.

The rearrangement joins TRBV5-4 to TRBJ2-3, with unresolved D. The CDR3 sequence is 14 residues long. Germline lookup yields CDR1 SGHNT and CDR2 YYREEE (reference sequence). V lost 0 bases and J 1 base, leaving 6 bases between the germline ends. DNA for the CDR3: TGTGCCAGCAGCTTGGACACAGGCACAGATACGCAGTATTTT. This codes for CASSLDTGTDTQYF.

This chain uses TRBV30 with TRBJ2-1; D remains unclear. V shed 4 bases and J shed 8 bases, with 9 bases lying between them. This CDR3 region has 11 residues. CDR1 and CDR2 from the germline V gene are GTSNPN and SVGIG (reference sequence). The CDR3 here is CAWTKGYEQFF. The DNA for the CDR3 is TGTGCCTGGACGAAGGGCTATGAGCAGTTCTTC.

This chain joins TRBV29-1 and TRBJ1-2, with D possibly being TRBD1 (6 bases). Trimming left V 3 bases short and J 1 base short, with 15 bases between. From germline, CDR1 is SQVTM and CDR2 ANQGSEA. This CDR3 spans 15 amino acids. This chain's CDR3 is CSVDPPGQINYGYTF. The CDR3 DNA follows: TGCAGCGTTGACCCACCGGGACAAATTAACTATGGCTACACCTTC.

In its sample, this clone was seen a few times. The same CDR3 arises from other DNA sequences in this sample as well. CDR3 in amino acids: CASSLGQNTEAFF. CDR3 DNA sequence: TGTGCCAGCAGCTTAGGACAGAACACTGAAGCTTTCTTT. V gene TRBV7-9 combines with J gene TRBJ1-1, with D uncertain. This CDR3 comprises 13 residues. The ends were cut back, 1 base at V and 1 base at J, with 4 bases in the middle. Germline V gene lookup returns CDR1 SEHNR and CDR2 FQNEAQ (reference sequence).

V usage is TRBV7-7 and J usage is TRBJ2-5, with D perhaps matching TRBD1 (6 bases). This CDR3 spans 15 amino acids. Germline V CDR1 and CDR2: SSHAT, FNYEAQ (reference sequence). CDR3 residues: CATQMYRDIQETQYF. In DNA, the CDR3 is TGTGCTACCCAGATGTACCGGGACATCCAAGAGACCCAGTACTTC.

There are a few counts of this clone. This chain connects TRBV20-1 to TRBJ2-7, with 7 nucleotides matching TRBD2. CDR1 and CDR2 (germline): DFQATT, SNEGSKA (reference sequence). V was pared by 6 bases and J by 6 bases, with 5 bases of the junction left unmatched. CDR3 length: 11 amino acids. The CDR3 bases are TGCAGTGCCCCGGGGGGTGTCGAGCAGTACTTC. This sequence encodes CSAPGGVEQYF.

The J gene is TRBJ2-7, the V gene TRBV29-1, with 8 positions matching TRBD1. This CDR3 has 14 amino acids. CDR1 is SQVTM and CDR2 is ANQGSEA in the germline V gene. V gave up 1 base and J gave up 2 bases; unmatched junction bases: 4. The CDR3 coding sequence is TGCAGCGTTGAAGGGGGGACAGGTACCTACGAGCAGTACTTC. It specifies CSVEGGTGTYEQYF.

The chain has TRBV27 and TRBJ2-5; TRBD1 aligns across 7 bases. There are 14 residues in the CDR3. The V segment lost 4 bases and the J segment 5 bases; nucleotides outside the gene matches: 7. Germline V gives CDR1 MNHEY, CDR2 SMNVEV (reference sequence). The CDR3 is CASSSRGRGETQYF. CDR3 in DNA: TGTGCCAGCAGTTCCAGGGGGAGAGGGGAGACCCAGTACTTC.

V is TRBV2 and J is TRBJ1-4; tentatively, D is TRBD1 (6 bases). This CDR3 contains 10 residues. V was clipped by 6 bases and J by 14 bases, with 10 bases between them. Germline V lookup: CDR1 SNHLY, CDR2 FYNNEI. The CDR3 DNA sequence: TGTGCCAGCAGGTCGGGACATCTGTTTTTT. Its protein is CASRSGHLFF.

This chain joins TRBV29-1 and TRBJ1-2; a possible D gene is TRBD1 (5 bases). Trimming took 3 bases from V and 8 from J, leaving 19 bases between them. The CDR3 sequence is 14 residues long. From germline, CDR1 is SQVTM and CDR2 ANQGSEA. Here the CDR3 DNA reads TGCAGCGTTGACGGACTCCTCGATCGGGGCGGCTACACCTTC. Amino acid sequence: CSVDGLLDRGGYTF.

This clone was found once. This sequence joins TRBV29-1 and TRBJ2-3, with D unclear. The CDR3 is 16 amino acids. CDR1 and CDR2 from the germline V gene are SQVTM and ANQGSEA. V gave up 3 bases and J gave up 4 bases, with 20 bases separating them. The CDR3 sequence is CSVEGSDRHAADTQYF. The CDR3 coding sequence is TGCAGCGTTGAGGGGTCCGACCGTCATGCCGCAGATACGCAGTATTTT.

This clone was detected a few times. The chain joins TRBV11-2 to TRBJ2-7, with 11 bases that match TRBD1. The CDR3 covers 15 residues. V lost 5 bases and J lost 3; bases outside the gene matches: 6. Germline CDR1 and CDR2: SGHAT and FQNNGV. CDR3 residues: CASSPGTGGGYEQYF. CDR3 coding DNA: TGTGCCAGCAGCCCCGGGACAGGGGGAGGCTACGAGCAGTACTTC.

The genes are TRBV28 and TRBJ2-1; 9 positions agree with TRBD1. V lost 5 bases to trimming and J lost 5 bases; unmatched junction nucleotides: 4. The CDR3 is 14 residues long. CDR1 is MDHEN, CDR2 SYDVKM, per germline. CDR3 nucleotide sequence: TGTGCCAGCAGTAGGACAGGGGCAAACAATGAGCAGTTCTTC. This encodes CASSRTGANNEQFF.

The chain has TRBV27 and TRBJ2-3; weak D call: TRBD2 (7 bases). V was shortened by 2 bases and J by 6 bases, with 15 bases between the two germline ends. The CDR3 runs 15 residues. Germline CDR1 reads MNHEY; CDR2 reads SMNVEV (reference sequence). The CDR3 here is CASSLISGGRDTQYF. CDR3 DNA sequence: TGTGCCAGCAGTTTAATATCGGGGGGCAGGGATACGCAGTATTTT.

CDR3 region: CASSEWIGGEYGYTF. In DNA form, the CDR3 reads TGTGCCAGCAGTGAATGGATAGGTGGGGAGTATGGCTACACCTTC. The genes are TRBV2 and TRBJ1-2; D remains ambiguous. Germline CDR1 and CDR2: SNHLY and FYNNEI. The V gene lost 2 bases and the J gene lost 5 bases, with 15 bases spanning the gap. The CDR3 has 15 amino acids.